A selection of T cell receptor beta chains follows, all from one sample in a study of control samples from healthy donors and cancer patients. Measured with immunoSEQ multiplex PCR; TCRdb has only the in-frame clones, and not every one. The data hold roughly 100,000 clones, with around 90% observed a single time. The sequencing sample was made of blood. The receptors stem from a woman between 18 and 30 years old in good health. CDR3s leave out the opening cysteine and the closing phenylalanine or tryptophan. Fields, in order: J gene, V gene, D gene, CDR3 protein. D genes are given only for firm matches.

>TRBJ2-5|TRBV9|.
ASSPTTQGGETQY
>TRBJ1-6|TRBV11-2|.
ASRTGPMNSPLH
>TRBJ2-7|TRBV5-1|.
ASSVGRTSYEQY
>TRBJ2-5|TRBV4-3|TRBD2
ASSQDGRAMETQY
>TRBJ2-5|TRBV5-8|TRBD2
ASSQGLAGKETQY
>TRBJ1-1|TRBV10-1|.
ASSESPRRTEAF
>TRBJ2-5|TRBV21-1|.
ASSKAGGKETQY
>TRBJ1-1|TRBV6-6|.
ASNLQGRTEAF
>TRBJ2-3|TRBV2|TRBD1
ASSVGTGLTDTQY
>TRBJ1-2|TRBV10-1|TRBD1
ASSDSGQFRSYT
>TRBJ2-1|TRBV19|.
ASSKGVSSYNEQF
>TRBJ2-2|TRBV10-1|.
ASNPAGNTGELF
>TRBJ1-5|TRBV6-2/TRBV6-3|.
ASSYDKGRYSNQPQH
>TRBJ2-3|TRBV18|TRBD1
ASSPTGGGDTQY
>TRBJ2-1|TRBV27|TRBD2
ASSLGRGRNFSYNEQF
>TRBJ1-5|TRBV18|.
ASSPHDSYNQPQH
>TRBJ2-3|TRBV7-3|TRBD2
ASSLAGAVDTQY
>TRBJ1-4|TRBV9|.
ASSSPGFNEKLF
>TRBJ2-2|TRBV7-9|.
ASSRQGNTGELF
>TRBJ1-6|TRBV28|TRBD1
ATGGTLH